This TCR beta chain was sequenced during a study of blood T cells in healthy people across ages. A second PCR, run for roughly 7 to 11 cycles, used a sample-barcoded 5' primer plus a J-beta primer mix. TCRdb analysed the 5' RACE reads with MiXCR anew, one entry per CDR3 protein. The table includes around 750,000 distinct CDR3 sequences, about 55% detected once. This clonotype was observed a few times. The sequenced sample was blood. The TCR originated in an elderly man in good health.

The CDR3 sequence: CASSLVTSINEQFF. The CDR3 DNA follows: TGTGCCAGCAGCTTGGTGACTAGTATCAATGAGCAGTTCTTC. The gene calls are TRBV7-2 and TRBJ2-1, with TRBD2 as a possible D gene (6 bases). Trimming shortened V by 3 bases and J by 6 bases, and 12 bases separated the two germline ends. The CDR3 extends over 14 amino acids. Germline V lookup: CDR1 SGHTA, CDR2 FQGNSA. The variable domain in full, with the rest retrieved from reference TRBV7-2 and TRBJ2-1, is GAGVSQSPSNKVTEKGKDVELRCDPISGHTALYWYRQSLGQGLEFLIYFQGNSAPDKSGLPSDRFSAERTGGSVSTLTIQRTQQEDSAVYLCASSLVTSINEQFFGPGTRLTVL.